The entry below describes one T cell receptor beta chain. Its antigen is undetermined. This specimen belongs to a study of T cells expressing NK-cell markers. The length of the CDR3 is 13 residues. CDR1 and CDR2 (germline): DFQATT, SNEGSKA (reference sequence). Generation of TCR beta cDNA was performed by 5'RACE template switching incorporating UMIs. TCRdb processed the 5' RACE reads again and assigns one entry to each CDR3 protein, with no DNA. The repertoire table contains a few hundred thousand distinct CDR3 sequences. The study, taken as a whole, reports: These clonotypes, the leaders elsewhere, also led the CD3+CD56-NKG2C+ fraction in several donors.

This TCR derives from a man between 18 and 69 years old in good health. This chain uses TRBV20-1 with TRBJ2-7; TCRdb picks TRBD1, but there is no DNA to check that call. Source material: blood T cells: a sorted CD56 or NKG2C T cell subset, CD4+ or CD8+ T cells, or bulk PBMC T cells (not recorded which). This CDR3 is CSASGGWAGEQYF.